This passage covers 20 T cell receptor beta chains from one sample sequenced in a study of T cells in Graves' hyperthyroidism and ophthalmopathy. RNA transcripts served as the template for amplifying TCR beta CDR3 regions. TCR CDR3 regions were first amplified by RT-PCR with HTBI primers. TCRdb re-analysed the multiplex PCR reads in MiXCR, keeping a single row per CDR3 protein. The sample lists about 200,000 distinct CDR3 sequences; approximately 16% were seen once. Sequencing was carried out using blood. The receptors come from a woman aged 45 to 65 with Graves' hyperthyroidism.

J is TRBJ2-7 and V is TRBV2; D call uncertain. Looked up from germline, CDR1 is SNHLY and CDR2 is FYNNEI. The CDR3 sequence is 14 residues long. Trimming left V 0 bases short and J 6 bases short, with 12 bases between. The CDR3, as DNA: TGTGCCAGCAGTGAAGCGTCTGGGTTACGCGAGCAGTACTTC. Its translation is CASSEASGLREQYF.

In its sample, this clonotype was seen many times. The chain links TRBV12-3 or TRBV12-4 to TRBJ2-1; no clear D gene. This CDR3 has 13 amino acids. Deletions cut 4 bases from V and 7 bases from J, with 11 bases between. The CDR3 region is CASSSASLNEQFF. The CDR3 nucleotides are TGTGCCAGCAGTTCGGCATCTTTGAATGAGCAGTTCTTC.

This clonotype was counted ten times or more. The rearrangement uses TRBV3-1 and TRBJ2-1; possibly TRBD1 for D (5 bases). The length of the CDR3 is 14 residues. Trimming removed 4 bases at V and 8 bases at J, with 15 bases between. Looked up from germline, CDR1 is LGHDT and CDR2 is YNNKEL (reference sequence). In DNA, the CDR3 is TGTGCCAGCAGCCTCGGCAGGGAATCAGATGAGCAGTTCTTC. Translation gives CASSLGRESDEQFF.

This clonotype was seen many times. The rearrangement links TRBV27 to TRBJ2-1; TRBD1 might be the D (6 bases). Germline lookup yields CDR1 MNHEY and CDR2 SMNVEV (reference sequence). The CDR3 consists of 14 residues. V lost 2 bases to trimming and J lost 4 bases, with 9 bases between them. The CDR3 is CASSLGDIYNEQFF. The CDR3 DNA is TGTGCCAGCAGTTTAGGGGACATTTACAATGAGCAGTTCTTC.

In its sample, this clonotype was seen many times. CDR3 coding DNA: TGTGCCAGCAGCTTAGGGGGGGGGAATCAGCCCCAGCATTTT. Translating gives CASSLGGGNQPQHF. The genes are TRBV27 and TRBJ1-5; possibly TRBD1 for D (6 bases). CDR3 size: 14 residues. The germline V gene encodes CDR1 MNHEY and CDR2 SMNVEV (reference sequence). Trimming left V 6 bases short and J 4 bases short, with 13 bases between.

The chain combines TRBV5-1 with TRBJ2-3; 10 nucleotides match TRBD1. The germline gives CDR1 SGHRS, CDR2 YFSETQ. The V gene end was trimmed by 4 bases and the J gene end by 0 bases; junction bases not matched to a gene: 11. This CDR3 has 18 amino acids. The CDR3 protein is CASSIGQGGSTSTDTQYF. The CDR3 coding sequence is TGCGCCAGCAGCATCGGACAGGGGGGCTCAACTAGCACAGATACGCAGTATTTT. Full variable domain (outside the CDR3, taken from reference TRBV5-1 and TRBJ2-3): KAGVTQTPRYLIKTRGQQVTLSCSPISGHRSVSWYQQTPGQGLQFLFEYFSETQRNKGNFPGRFSGRQFSNSRSEMNVSTLELGDSALYLCASSIGQGGSTSTDTQYFGPGTRLTVL.

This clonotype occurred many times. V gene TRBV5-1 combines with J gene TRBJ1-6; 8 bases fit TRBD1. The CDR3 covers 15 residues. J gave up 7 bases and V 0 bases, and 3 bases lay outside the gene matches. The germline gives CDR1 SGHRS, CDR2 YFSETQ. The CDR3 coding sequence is TGCGCCAGCAGCTTGGTGGACAGGGACAATTCACCCCTCCACTTT. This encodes CASSLVDRDNSPLHF.

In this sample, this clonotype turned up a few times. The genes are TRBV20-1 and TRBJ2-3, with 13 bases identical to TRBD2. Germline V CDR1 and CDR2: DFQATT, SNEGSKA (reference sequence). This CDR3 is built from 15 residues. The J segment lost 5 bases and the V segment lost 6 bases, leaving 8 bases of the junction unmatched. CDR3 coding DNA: TGCAGTGCCGAACGACTAGCGGGAGGAGAAGATACGCAGTATTTT. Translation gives CSAERLAGGEDTQYF.

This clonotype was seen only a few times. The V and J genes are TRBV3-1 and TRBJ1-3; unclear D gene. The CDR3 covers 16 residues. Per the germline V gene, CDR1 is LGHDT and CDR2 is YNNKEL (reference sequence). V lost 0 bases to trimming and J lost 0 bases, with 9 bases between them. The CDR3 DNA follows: TGTGCCAGCAGCCAAGAATGGGGAGACTCTGGAAACACCATATATTTT. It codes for CASSQEWGDSGNTIYF.

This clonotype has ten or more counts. The DNA of the CDR3 is TGTGCCTGGAGTCCTAGCGGGAGGGCCTTGAGAGATACGCAGTATTTT. This gives the protein CAWSPSGRALRDTQYF. The chain couples TRBV30 to TRBJ2-3; 12 bases map to TRBD2. The CDR3 totals 16 residues. V shed 2 bases and J 5 bases; nucleotides not matched to a gene: 8. Germline V gene data show CDR1 as GTSNPN and CDR2 as SVGIG (reference sequence). The variable domain in full, completed from reference TRBV30 and TRBJ2-3, reads SQTIHQWPATLVQPVGSPLSLECTVEGTSNPNLYWYRQAAGRGLQLLFYSVGIGQISSEVPQNLSASRPQDRQFILSSKKLLLSDSGFYLCAWSPSGRALRDTQYFGPGTRLTVL.

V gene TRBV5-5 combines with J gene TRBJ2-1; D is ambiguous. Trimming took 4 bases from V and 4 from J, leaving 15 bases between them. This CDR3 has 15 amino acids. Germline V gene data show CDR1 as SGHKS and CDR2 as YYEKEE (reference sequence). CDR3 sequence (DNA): TGTGCCAGCAGCCCGGACCCGGACGTTTACAATGAGCAGTTCTTC. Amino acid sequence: CASSPDPDVYNEQFF.

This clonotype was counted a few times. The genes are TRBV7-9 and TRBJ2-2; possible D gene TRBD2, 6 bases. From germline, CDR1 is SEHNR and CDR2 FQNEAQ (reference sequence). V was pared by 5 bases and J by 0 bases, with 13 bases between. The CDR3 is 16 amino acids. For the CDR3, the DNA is TGTGCCAGCAGCCGGGGGAGCGGAGCGAACACCGGGGAGCTGTTTTTT. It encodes CASSRGSGANTGELFF.

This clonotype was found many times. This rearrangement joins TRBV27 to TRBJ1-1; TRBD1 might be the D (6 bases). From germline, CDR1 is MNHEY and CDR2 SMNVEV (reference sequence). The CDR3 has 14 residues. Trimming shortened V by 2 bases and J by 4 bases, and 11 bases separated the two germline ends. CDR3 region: CASSLQGMVTEAFF. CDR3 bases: TGTGCCAGCAGTTTACAGGGGATGGTCACTGAAGCTTTCTTT.

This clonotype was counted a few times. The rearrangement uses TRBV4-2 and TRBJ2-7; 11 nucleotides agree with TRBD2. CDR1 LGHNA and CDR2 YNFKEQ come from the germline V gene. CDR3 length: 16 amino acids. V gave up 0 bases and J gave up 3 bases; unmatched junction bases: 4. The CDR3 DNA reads TGTGCCAGCAGCCAAGATAGTGGACTAGCGGGCTACGAGCAGTACTTC. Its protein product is CASSQDSGLAGYEQYF.

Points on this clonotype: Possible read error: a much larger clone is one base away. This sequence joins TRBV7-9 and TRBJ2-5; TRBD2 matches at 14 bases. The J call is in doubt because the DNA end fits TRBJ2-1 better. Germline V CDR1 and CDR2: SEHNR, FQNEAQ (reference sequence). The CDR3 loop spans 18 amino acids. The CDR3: CASSPRPTSGRAKETQFF. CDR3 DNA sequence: TGTGCCAGCAGCCCGAGACCGACTAGCGGGAGGGCCAAAGAGACCCAGTTCTTC.

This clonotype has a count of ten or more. The CDR3 DNA sequence: TGTGCCAGCAGCCCCGTCGGGACAGCTAGCTCTGGGGCCAACGTCCTGACTTTC. It is translated as CASSPVGTASSGANVLTF. The chain has TRBV7-9 and TRBJ2-6, with 7 positions matching TRBD1. The germline V gene encodes CDR1 SEHNR and CDR2 FQNEAQ (reference sequence). V was clipped by 5 bases and J by 0 bases; unmatched bases: 10. This CDR3 spans 18 amino acids.

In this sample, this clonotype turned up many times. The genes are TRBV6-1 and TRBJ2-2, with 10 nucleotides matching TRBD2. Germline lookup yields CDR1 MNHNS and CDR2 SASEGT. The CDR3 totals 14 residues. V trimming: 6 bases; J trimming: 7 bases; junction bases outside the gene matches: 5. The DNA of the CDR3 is TGTGCCAGCAGAGAGTTAGCGGGAGGCGGGGAGCTGTTTTTT. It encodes CASRELAGGGELFF.

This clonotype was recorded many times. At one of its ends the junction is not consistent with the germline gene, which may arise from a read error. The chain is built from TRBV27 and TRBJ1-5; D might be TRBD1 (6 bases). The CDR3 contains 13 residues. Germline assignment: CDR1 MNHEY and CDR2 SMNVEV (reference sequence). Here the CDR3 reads CASGLQGSQPQHF. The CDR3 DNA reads TGTGCCAGCGGTTTACAGGGTTCTCAGCCCCAGCATTTT.

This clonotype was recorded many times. In DNA, the CDR3 is TGTGCCAGCAACTTCGCTAGCGGAGGCACAGATACGCAGTATTTT. This gives the protein CASNFASGGTDTQYF. This sequence joins TRBV2 and TRBJ2-3, with TRBD2 matching over 7 bases. Germline V gives CDR1 SNHLY, CDR2 FYNNEI. The CDR3 is 15 residues long. The ends lost 7 bases at V and 1 base at J; junction bases unmatched: 8.

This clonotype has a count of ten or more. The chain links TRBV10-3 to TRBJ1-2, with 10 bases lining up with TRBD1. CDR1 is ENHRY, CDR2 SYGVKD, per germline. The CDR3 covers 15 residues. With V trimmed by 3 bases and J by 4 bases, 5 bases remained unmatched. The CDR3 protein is CAISDVRTGGYGYTF. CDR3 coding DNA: TGTGCCATCAGTGATGTCAGGACAGGGGGCTATGGCTACACCTTC.